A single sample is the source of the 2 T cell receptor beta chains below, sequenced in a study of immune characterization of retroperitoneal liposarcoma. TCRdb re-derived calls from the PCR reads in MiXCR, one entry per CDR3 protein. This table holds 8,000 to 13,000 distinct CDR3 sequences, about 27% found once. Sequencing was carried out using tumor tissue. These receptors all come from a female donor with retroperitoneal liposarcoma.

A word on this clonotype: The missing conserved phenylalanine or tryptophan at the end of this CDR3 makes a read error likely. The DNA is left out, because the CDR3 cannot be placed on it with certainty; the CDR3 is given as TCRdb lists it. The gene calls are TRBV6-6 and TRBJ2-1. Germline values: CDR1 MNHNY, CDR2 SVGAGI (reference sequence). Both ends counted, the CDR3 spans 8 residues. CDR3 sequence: CASSYSNY.

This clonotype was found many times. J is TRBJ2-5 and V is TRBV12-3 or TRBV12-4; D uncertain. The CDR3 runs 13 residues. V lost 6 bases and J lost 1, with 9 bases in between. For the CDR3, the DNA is TGTGCCAGCAGCCGTAATCTCCAAGAGACCCAGTACTTC. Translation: CASSRNLQETQYF.